This T cell receptor (beta chain) appears in the sequencing data of a study of blood T cells in healthy people across ages. Overall study results and limits: It was held that the diversity estimates obtained from one million T cells were underestimates. There was a strong correlation between TCR beta diversity and naive T cell percentage.

This clonotype was seen a handful of times. As yet, its antigen is unknown. There are 15 residues in the CDR3. With 1 base removed from V and 5 bases from J, the gap between germline ends came to 13 bases. Germline V gene lookup returns CDR1 SGHRS and CDR2 YFSETQ. The use of a sample-barcoded 5' primer and a J-beta primer mix characterized a second PCR of 7 to 11 cycles. TCRdb ran MiXCR on the 5' RACE reads and lists one entry per CDR3 protein. The table includes roughly 800,000 distinct CDR3 sequences, roughly 25% detected once. These same records also appear under a second study, on T cells of mothers and their children. That study reports: Every mother supplied over 8 million TCR beta CDR3 reads and every child 2.5 million to 3.5 million. Related pairs of mothers and children showed slightly higher, non-significant overlap versus unrelated pairs.

This sequence was found in a boy under 18 in good health. Sequencing was carried out using blood. The chain joins TRBV5-1 to TRBJ2-1, with D perhaps matching TRBD1 (6 bases). The CDR3, as DNA: TGCGCCAGCAGCTTGTGGGGGCCCCGCGACAATGAGCAGTTCTTC. It specifies CASSLWGPRDNEQFF.